Reported below is one TCR beta chain. This specimen belongs to a study of cytotoxic CD8 clonotypes in ibrutinib-treated CLL. This CDR3 spans 15 amino acids. Between the trimmed V and J ends, which lost 2 bases and 1 base, there was a span of 10 bases. From germline, CDR1 is MNHNY and CDR2 SVGAGI (reference sequence). Assay used: immunoSEQ multiplex PCR; TCRdb lists only in-frame clones, some missing. Counted here are roughly 330,000 clones, roughly 67% occurring once; the ten biggest clones make up just under 6.5%. The source of this sequence is a human donor with chronic lymphocytic leukemia. The sequenced sample was PBMCs, obtained after 36 months of ibrutinib treatment. The gene calls are TRBV6-6 and TRBJ2-3; D possibly corresponds to TRBD2 (6 bases). DNA for the CDR3: TGTGCCAGCAGTTACCGGTCGGGGGGCACAGATACGCAGTATTTT. Protein product: CASSYRSGGTDTQYF.